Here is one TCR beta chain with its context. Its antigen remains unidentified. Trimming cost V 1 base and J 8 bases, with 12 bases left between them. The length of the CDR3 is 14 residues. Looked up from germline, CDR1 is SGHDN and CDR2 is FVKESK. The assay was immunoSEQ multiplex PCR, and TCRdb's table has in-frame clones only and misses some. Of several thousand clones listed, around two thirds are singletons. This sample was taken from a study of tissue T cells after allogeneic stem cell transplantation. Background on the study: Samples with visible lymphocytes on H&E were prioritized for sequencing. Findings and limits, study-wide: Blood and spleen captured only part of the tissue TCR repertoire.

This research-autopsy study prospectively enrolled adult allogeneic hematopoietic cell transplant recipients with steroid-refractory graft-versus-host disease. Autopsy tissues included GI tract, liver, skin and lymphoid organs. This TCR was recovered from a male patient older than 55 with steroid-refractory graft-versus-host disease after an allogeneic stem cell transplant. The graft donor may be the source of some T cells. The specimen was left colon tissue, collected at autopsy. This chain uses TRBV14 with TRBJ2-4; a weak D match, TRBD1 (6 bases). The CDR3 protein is CASSQGGGRDIQYF. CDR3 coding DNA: TGTGCCAGCAGCCAAGGAGGGGGACGGGACATTCAGTACTTC.